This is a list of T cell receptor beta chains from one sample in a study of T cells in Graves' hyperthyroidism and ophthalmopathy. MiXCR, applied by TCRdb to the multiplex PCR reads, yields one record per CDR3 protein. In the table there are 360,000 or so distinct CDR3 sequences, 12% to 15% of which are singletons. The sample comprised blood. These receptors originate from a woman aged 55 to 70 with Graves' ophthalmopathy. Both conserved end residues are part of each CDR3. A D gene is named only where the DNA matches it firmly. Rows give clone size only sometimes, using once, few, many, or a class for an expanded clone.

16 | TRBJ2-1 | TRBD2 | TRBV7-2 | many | CASSPGTSGRYNEQFF | TGTGCCAGCAGCCCAGGGACTAGCGGCCGATACAATGAGCAGTTCTTC
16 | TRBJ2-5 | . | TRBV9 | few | CASSVAGRQGGETQYF | TGTGCCAGCAGCGTCGCCGGTCGACAGGGAGGGGAGACCCAGTACTTC
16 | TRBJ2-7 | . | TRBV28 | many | CASSFLRTSHSYEQYF | TGTGCCAGCAGTTTTTTACGGACCTCCCACTCCTACGAGCAGTACTTC
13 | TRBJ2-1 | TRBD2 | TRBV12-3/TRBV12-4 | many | CASSLTSGGEQFF | TGTGCCAGCAGCCTGACTAGCGGGGGAGAGCAGTTCTTC
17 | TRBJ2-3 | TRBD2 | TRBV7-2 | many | CASSLGVSGTGTDTQYF | TGTGCCAGCAGCTTAGGCGTGAGCGGGACCGGCACAGATACGCAGTATTTT
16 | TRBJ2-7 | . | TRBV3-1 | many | CASSQVVYGSSYEQYF | TGTGCCAGCAGCCAAGTAGTATATGGGAGCTCCTACGAGCAGTACTTC
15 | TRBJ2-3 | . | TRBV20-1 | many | CSATPGTSPTDTQYF | TGCAGTGCTACTCCCGGGACCAGCCCCACAGATACGCAGTATTTT
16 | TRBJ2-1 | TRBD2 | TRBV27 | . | CASSPPLAGGTNEQFF | TGTGCCAGCAGCCCTCCTCTAGCGGGAGGGACCAATGAGCAGTTCTTC
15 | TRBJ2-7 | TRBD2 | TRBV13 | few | CASSYETSGCYEQYF | TGTGCCAGCAGCTATGAGACTAGCGGTTGCTACGAGCAGTACTTC
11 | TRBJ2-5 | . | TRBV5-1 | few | CASTEGRRIYF | TGCGCCAGCACCGAGGGGAGGAGGATTTACTTC
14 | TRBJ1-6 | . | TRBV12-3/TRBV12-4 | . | CASSLLGTASPLHF | TGTGCCAGCAGTTTATTAGGTACGGCTTCACCCCTCCACTTT
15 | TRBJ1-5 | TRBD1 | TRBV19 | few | CASSLPRGRGQPQHF | TGTGCCAGTAGCCTCCCGAGGGGGCGAGGTCAGCCCCAGCATTTT
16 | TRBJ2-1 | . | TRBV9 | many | CASSVGDLSSYNEQFF | TGTGCCAGCAGCGTAGGGGACTTAAGCTCCTACAATGAGCAGTTCTTC
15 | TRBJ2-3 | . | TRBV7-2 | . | CASSPRGSNTDTQYF | TGTGCCAGCAGTCCAAGGGGGTCTAACACAGATACGCAGTATTTT
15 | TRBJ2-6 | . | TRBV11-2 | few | CASSTGGGGANVLTF | TGTGCCAGCAGCACCGGAGGGGGCGGGGCCAACGTCCTGACTTTC
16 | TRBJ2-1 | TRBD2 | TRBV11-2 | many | CASSLTSGVSYNEQFF | TGTGCCAGCAGCTTGACTAGCGGGGTTTCCTACAATGAGCAGTTCTTC
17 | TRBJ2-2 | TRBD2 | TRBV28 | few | CASSLRLAGGPNGELFF | TGTGCCAGCAGTTTAAGACTAGCGGGAGGGCCGAACGGGGAGCTGTTTTTT
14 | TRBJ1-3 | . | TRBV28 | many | CASRLPGLENTIYF | TGTGCCAGCAGGCTCCCGGGTCTGGAGAACACCATATATTTT
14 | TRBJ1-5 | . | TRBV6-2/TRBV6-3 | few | CASKESYSNQPQHF | TGTGCCAGCAAAGAGAGCTATAGCAATCAGCCCCAGCATTTT
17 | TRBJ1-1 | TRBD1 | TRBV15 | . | CATSGDRGFTRGTEAFF | TGTGCCACCAGCGGGGACAGAGGGTTTACTCGGGGCACTGAAGCTTTCTTT
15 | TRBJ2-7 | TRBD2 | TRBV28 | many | CASSFSGLAGHEQYF | TGTGCCAGCAGTTTTTCGGGACTAGCGGGACACGAGCAGTACTTC
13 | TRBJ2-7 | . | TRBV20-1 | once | CSAPPPGVSDQYF | TGCAGTGCCCCACCCCCGGGGGTCAGCGACCAGTACTTC
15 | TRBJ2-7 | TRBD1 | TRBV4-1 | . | CASSHHGQGADEQYF | TGCGCCAGCAGCCACCACGGACAGGGGGCCGACGAGCAGTACTTC
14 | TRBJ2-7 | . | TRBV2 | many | CASSRNSHPYEQYF | TGTGCCAGCAGTAGAAACAGTCATCCCTACGAGCAGTACTTC
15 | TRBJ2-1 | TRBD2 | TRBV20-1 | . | CSARVPTSGRDEQFF | TGCAGTGCAAGGGTCCCGACTAGCGGGAGAGATGAGCAGTTCTTC
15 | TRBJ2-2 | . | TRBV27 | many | CASKTAKSNTGELFF | TGTGCCAGCAAGACAGCAAAATCGAACACCGGGGAGCTGTTTTTT
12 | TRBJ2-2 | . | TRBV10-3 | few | CAIVGITGELFF | TGTGCCATCGTCGGAATCACCGGGGAGCTGTTTTTT
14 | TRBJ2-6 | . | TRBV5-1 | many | CASRPGSGANVLTF | TGCGCCAGCAGGCCGGGAAGTGGGGCCAACGTCCTGACTTTC
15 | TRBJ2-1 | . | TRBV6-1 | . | CASTLHKGVSDEQFF | TGTGCCAGCACCTTACATAAGGGAGTAAGCGATGAGCAGTTCTTC
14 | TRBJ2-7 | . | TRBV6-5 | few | CASSHRDRLYEQYF | TGTGCCAGCAGTCACCGGGACCGCCTCTACGAGCAGTACTTC
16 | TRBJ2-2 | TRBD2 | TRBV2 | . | CASSETSGRLGGELFF | TGTGCCAGCAGTGAAACGAGCGGGAGGCTGGGCGGGGAGCTGTTTTTT
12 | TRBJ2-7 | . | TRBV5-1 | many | CASGGDLREQYF | TGCGCCAGCGGCGGTGACCTCCGGGAGCAGTACTTC
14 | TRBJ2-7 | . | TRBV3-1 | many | CASSQGASPYEQYF | TGTGCCAGCAGCCAAGGGGCGTCTCCCTACGAGCAGTACTTC
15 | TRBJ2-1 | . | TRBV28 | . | CASRPAGGGTNEQFF | TGTGCCAGCAGACCTGCAGGGGGAGGGACCAATGAGCAGTTCTTC
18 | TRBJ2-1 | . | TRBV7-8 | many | CASSLLGGVPADYNEQFF | TGTGCCAGCAGCTTATTGGGCGGGGTCCCTGCGGACTACAATGAGCAGTTCTTC
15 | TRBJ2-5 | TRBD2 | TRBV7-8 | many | CASSLGGRNQETQYF | TGTGCCAGCAGCTTGGGAGGGAGGAACCAAGAGACCCAGTACTTC
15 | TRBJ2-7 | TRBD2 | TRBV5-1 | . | CASSFSGTSIYEQYF | TGCGCCAGCAGCTTTTCCGGGACTAGCATCTACGAGCAGTACTTC
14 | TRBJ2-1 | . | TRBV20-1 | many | CSALGDSSYNEQFF | TGCAGTGCTTTAGGGGATAGCTCCTACAATGAGCAGTTCTTC
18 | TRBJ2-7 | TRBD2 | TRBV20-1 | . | CSARDHGLAGGLSYEQYF | TGCAGTGCTAGAGACCATGGACTAGCGGGAGGCCTCTCCTACGAGCAGTACTTC
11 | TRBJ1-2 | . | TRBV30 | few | CAWREGGGYTF | TGTGCCTGGAGAGAAGGGGGGGGCTACACCTTC
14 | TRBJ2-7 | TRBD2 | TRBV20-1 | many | CSARGGGESYEQYF | TGCAGTGCTAGAGGGGGGGGGGAGTCCTACGAGCAGTACTTC
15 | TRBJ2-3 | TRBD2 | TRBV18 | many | CASSPATSAADTQYF | TGTGCCAGCTCACCAGCGACTAGCGCCGCAGATACGCAGTATTTT
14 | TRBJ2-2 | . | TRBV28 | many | CASSLFQGVGELFF | TGTGCCAGCAGTTTATTCCAGGGTGTCGGGGAGCTGTTTTTT
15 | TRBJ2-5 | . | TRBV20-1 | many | CSARDPSSDGETQYF | TGCAGTGCTAGAGATCCGTCTAGCGACGGAGAGACCCAGTACTTC